This TCR beta chain emerged from a study of blood T cells in healthy people across ages. Study in general: Through template switching, about one barcoded beta molecule was captured per two T cells, as measured in model experiments.

The CDR3 runs 15 residues. Germline CDR1 is LGHDT and CDR2 is YNNKEL (reference sequence). Trimming removed 4 bases at V and 4 bases at J, with 14 bases between. With regard to this clonotype: What it binds is not known.

Broader study findings: No one knew whether donors had CMV, which possibly confounded expanded clonotype changes. More naive CD4+ cells and higher diversity marked long-lived donors relative to aged donors.

The second PCR ran roughly 6 to 11 cycles with a sample-barcoded 5' primer and J-beta primers. A template-switch adaptor with 12 random nucleotides tagged each cDNA molecule. TCRdb reanalysed the 5' RACE reads using MiXCR and keeps one entry per CDR3 protein. The sample has about 1 million distinct CDR3 sequences, less than 50% seen once. The sample was blood. This rearrangement joins TRBV3-1 to TRBJ2-1; no reliable D call. This receptor was taken from a woman aged 55-70 years in good health. CDR3 sequence reads: CASSPNSLLYNEQFF. The CDR3 DNA reads TGTGCCAGCAGCCCCAACAGCCTGCTTTACAATGAGCAGTTCTTC.